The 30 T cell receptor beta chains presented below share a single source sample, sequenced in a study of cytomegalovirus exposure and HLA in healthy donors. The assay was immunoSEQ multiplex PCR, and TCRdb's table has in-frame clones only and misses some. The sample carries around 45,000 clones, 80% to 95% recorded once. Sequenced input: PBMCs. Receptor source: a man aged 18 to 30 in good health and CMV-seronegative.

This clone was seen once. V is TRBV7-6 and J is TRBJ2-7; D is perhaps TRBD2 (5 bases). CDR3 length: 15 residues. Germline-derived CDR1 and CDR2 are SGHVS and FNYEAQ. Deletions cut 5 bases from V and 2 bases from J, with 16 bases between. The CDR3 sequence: CASSPGGAETYEQYF. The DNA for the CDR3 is TGTGCCAGCAGCCCAGGCGGAGCGGAGACCTACGAGCAGTACTTC. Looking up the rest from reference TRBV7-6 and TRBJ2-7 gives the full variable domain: GAGVSQSPRYKVTKRGQDVALRCDPISGHVSLYWYRQALGQGPEFLTYFNYEAQQDKSGLPNDRFSAERPEGSISTLTIQRTEQRDSAMYRCASSPGGAETYEQYFGPGTRLTVT.

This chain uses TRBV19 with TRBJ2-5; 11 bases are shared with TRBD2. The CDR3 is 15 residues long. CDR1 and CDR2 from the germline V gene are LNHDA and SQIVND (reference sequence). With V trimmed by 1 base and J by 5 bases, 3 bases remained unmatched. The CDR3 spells CASSIGTSGLETQYF. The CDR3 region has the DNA TGTGCCAGTAGTATAGGGACTAGCGGGTTGGAGACCCAGTACTTC. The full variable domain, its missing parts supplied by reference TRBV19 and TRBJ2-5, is DGGITQSPKYLFRKEGQNVTLSCEQNLNHDAMYWYRQDPGQGLRLIYYSQIVNDFQKGDIAEGYSVSREKKESFPLTVTSAQKNPTAFYLCASSIGTSGLETQYFGPGTRLLVL.

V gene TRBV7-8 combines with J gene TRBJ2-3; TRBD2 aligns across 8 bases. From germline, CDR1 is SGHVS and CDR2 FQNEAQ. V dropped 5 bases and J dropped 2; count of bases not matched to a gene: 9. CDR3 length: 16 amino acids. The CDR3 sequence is CASSPPGRGVTDTQYF. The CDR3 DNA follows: TGTGCCAGCAGCCCGCCGGGGCGGGGGGTCACAGATACGCAGTATTTT.

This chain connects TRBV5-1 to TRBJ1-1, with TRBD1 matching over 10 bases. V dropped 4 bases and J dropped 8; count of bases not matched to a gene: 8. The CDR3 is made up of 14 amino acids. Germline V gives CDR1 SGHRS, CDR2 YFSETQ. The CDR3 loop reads CASSPWDRGSEAFF. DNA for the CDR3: TGCGCCAGCAGCCCATGGGACAGGGGTTCCGAAGCTTTCTTT.

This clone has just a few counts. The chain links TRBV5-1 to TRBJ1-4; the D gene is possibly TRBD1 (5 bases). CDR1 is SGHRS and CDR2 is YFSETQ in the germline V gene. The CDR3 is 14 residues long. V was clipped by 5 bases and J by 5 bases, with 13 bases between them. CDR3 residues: CASSTDTSNEKLFF. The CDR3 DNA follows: TGCGCCAGCAGTACGGACACTTCCAATGAAAAACTGTTTTTT.

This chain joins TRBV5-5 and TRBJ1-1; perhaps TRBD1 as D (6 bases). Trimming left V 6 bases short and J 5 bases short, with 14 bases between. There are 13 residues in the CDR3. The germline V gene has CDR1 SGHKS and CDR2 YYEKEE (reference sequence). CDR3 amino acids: CASTLYRDTEAFF. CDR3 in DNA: TGTGCCAGCACCCTCTACAGGGATACTGAAGCTTTCTTT.

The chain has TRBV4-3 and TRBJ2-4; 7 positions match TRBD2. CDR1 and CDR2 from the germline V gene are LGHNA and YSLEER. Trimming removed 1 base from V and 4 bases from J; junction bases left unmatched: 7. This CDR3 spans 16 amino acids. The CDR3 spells CASSQVGSGGKNIQYF. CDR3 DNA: TGCGCCAGCAGCCAAGTAGGATCCGGGGGGAAAAACATTCAGTACTTC.

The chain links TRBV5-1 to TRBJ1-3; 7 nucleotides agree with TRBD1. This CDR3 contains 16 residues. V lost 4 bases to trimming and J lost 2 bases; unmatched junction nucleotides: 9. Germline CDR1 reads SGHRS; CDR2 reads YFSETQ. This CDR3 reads CASSPGQPVAGNTIYF. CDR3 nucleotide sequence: TGCGCCAGCAGCCCGGGACAGCCCGTCGCTGGAAACACCATATATTTT.

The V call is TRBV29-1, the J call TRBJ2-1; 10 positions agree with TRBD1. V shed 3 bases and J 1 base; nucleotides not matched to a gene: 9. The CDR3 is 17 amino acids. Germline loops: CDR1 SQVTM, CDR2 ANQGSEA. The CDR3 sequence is CSVEPRDRGQSYNEQFF. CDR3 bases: TGCAGCGTTGAGCCTAGAGACAGGGGGCAATCCTACAATGAGCAGTTCTTC.

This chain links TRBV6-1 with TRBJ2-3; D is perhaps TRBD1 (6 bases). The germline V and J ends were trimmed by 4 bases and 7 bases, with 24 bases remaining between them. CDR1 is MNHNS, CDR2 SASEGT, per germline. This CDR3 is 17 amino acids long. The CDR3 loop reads CASSATVTGLPPYTQYF. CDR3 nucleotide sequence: TGTGCCAGCAGTGCCACCGTGACAGGATTACCTCCTTATACGCAGTATTTT.

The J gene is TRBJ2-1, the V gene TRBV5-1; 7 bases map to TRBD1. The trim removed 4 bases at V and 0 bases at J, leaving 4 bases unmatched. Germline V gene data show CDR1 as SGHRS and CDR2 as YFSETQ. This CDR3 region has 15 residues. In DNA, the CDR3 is TGCGCCAGCAGCCCCGCAGGGGGCTCCTACAATGAGCAGTTCTTC. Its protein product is CASSPAGGSYNEQFF.

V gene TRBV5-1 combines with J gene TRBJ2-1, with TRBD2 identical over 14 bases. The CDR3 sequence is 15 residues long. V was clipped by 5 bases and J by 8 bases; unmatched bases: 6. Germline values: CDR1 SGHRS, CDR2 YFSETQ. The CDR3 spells CASSAGTSGSYEQFF. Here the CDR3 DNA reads TGCGCCAGCAGTGCAGGGACTAGCGGGAGCTATGAGCAGTTCTTC.

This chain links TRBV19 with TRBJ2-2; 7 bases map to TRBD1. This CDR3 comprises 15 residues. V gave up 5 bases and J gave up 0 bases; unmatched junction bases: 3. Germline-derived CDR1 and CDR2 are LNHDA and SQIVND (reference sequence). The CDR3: CASSWDSANTGELFF. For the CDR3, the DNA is TGTGCCAGTAGTTGGGACAGCGCGAACACCGGGGAGCTGTTTTTT.

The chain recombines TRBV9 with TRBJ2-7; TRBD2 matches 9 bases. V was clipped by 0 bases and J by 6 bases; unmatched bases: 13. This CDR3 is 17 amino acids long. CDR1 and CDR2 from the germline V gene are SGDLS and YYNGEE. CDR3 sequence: CASSVVDSGSSMREQYF. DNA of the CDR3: TGTGCCAGCAGCGTAGTTGATAGCGGGAGTTCCATGCGCGAGCAGTACTTC.

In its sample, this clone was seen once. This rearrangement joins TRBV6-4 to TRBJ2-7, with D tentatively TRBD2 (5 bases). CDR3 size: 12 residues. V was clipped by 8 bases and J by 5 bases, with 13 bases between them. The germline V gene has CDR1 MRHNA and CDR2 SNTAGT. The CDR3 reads CASQRDFNEQYF. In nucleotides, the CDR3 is TGTGCCAGCCAACGGGATTTCAACGAGCAGTACTTC.

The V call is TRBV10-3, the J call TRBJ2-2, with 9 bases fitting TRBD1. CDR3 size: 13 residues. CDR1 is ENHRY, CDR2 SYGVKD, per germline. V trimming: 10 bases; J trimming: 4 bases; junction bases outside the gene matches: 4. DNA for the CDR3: TGTGCCAGTGGGACAGGGAGCACCGGGGAGCTGTTTTTT. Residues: CASGTGSTGELFF.

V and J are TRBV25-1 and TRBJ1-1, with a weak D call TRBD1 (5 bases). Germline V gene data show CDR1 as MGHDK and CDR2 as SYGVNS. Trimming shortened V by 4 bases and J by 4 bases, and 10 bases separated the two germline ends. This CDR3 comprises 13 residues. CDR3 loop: CASSGQGFTEAFF. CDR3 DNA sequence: TGTGCCAGCAGTGGCCAGGGATTCACTGAAGCTTTCTTT.

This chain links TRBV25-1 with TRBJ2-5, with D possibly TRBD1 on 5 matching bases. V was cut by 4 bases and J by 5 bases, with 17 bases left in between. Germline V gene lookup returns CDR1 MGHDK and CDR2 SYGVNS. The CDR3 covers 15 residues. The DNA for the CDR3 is TGTGCCAGCAGTGCCCGAGGCACAGCAGGGGAGACCCAGTACTTC. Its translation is CASSARGTAGETQYF.

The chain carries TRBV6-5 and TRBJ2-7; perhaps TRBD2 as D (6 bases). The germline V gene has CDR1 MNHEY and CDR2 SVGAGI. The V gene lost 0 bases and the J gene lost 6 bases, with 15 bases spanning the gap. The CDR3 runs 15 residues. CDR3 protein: CASSYSGGTQSEQYF. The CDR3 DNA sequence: TGTGCCAGCAGTTACTCTGGGGGGACGCAATCCGAGCAGTACTTC.

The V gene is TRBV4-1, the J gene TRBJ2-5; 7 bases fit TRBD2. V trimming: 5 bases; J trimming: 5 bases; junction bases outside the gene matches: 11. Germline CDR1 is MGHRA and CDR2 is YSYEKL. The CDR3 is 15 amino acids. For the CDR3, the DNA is TGCGCCAGCAGCACCCGACTAGCCCCCCAGGAGACCCAGTACTTC. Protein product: CASSTRLAPQETQYF.

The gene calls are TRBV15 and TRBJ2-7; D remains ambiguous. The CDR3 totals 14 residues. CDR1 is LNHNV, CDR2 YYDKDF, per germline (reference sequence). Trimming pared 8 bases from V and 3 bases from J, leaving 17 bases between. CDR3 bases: TGTGCCACCTCCTTCGGAACTATCCTCTACGAGCAGTACTTC. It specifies CATSFGTILYEQYF.

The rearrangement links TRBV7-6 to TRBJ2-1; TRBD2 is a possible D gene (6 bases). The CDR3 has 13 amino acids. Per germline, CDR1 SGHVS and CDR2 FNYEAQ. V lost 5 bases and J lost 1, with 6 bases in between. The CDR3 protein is CASSGGSYNEQFF. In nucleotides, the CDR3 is TGTGCCAGCAGCGGGGGGTCCTACAATGAGCAGTTCTTC.

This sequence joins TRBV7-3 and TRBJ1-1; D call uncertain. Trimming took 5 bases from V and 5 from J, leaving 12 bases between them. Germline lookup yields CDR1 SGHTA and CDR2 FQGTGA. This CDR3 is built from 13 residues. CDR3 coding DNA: TGTGCCAGCAGCCCCACTCCGGGGACTGAAGCTTTCTTT. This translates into CASSPTPGTEAFF.

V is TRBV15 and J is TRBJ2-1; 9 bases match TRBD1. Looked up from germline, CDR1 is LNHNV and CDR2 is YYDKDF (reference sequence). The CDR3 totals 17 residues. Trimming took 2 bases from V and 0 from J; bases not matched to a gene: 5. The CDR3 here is CATSRRDRAHSYNEQFF. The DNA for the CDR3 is TGTGCCACCAGCAGACGGGACAGGGCGCACTCCTACAATGAGCAGTTCTTC.

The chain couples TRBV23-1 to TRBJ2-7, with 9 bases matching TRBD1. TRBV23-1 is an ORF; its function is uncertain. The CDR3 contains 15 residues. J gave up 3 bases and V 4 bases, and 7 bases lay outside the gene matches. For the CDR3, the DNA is TGCGCCAGCAGTCTATCGGACAGGGGTTTCTACGAGCAGTACTTC. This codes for CASSLSDRGFYEQYF.

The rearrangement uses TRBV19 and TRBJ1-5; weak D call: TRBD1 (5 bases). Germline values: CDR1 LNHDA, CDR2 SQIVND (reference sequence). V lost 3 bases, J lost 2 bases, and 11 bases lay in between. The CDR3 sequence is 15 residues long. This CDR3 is CASSIVWTRNQPQHF. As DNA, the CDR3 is TGTGCCAGTAGTATTGTTTGGACACGCAATCAGCCCCAGCATTTT.

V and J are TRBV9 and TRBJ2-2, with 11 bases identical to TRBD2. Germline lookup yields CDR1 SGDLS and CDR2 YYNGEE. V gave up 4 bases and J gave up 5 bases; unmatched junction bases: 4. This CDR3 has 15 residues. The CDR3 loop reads CASSLAGGPTGELFF. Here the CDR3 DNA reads TGTGCCAGCAGCTTAGCGGGAGGGCCAACCGGGGAGCTGTTTTTT.

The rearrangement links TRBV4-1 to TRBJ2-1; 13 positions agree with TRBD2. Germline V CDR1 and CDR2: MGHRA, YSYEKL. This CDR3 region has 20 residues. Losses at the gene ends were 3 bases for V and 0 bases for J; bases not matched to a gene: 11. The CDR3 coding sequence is TGCGCCAGCAGCCATCAAACCGGGACTAGCGGGATGAGCTCCTACAATGAGCAGTTCTTC. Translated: CASSHQTGTSGMSSYNEQFF.

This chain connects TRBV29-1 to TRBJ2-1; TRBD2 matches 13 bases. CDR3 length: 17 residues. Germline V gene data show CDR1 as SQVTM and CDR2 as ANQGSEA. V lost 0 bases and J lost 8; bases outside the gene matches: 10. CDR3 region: CSVEDGLAGARSHEQFF. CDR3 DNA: TGCAGCGTTGAAGATGGACTAGCGGGGGCTCGAAGCCATGAGCAGTTCTTC.

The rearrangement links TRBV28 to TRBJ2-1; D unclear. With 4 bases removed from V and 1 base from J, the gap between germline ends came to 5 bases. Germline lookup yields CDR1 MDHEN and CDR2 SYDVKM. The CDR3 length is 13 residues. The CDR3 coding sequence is TGTGCCAGCAGTTCGGAGTCCTACAATGAGCAGTTCTTC. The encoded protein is CASSSESYNEQFF.